This TCR beta chain came from a study of blood T cell repertoires in COVID-19. The overall study: Researchers got acute and convalescent COVID-19 samples from the United States, Italy and Spain.

Sequencing used immunoSEQ multiplex PCR; TCRdb keeps in-frame clones, though not all of them. The sample records 450,000 or so clones, about nine tenths being singletons. Ages ranged from about 18 to 89 years, with residence in 24 US areas. Cohorts were assigned according to the clinical history that participants reported. Before being deemed recovered, Cohort 3 donors had two negative PCRs, clearance, or symptom resolution. The length of the CDR3 is 15 residues. J lost 8 bases, V lost 5 bases, and 9 bases had no gene match. Germline CDR1 and CDR2: MNHEY and SVGAGI. The chain uses TRBV6-5 and TRBJ1-4, with 9 bases aligning to TRBD1. Sequenced material: PBMCs or T cells enriched from blood (not recorded which). This receptor was obtained from a man between 18 and 29 years old who had recovered from COVID-19. The CDR3 here is CASSRTGVLKEKLFF. The CDR3 nucleotides are TGTGCCAGCAGTAGGACAGGGGTATTGAAAGAAAAACTGTTTTTT.